This TCR beta chain was documented in a study of T cell repertoires in cytomegalovirus infection. Using its own MiXCR run on the reads, TCRdb lists one record per CDR3 protein. The table lists around 900,000 distinct CDR3 sequences, 30% to 40% of them singletons. V was clipped by 6 bases and J by 6 bases; unmatched bases: 13. Germline V gene lookup returns CDR1 SQVTM and CDR2 ANQGSEA. This CDR3 has 17 amino acids. A word on this clonotype: Its specificity is unknown.

Whole-study results and caveats: The study found HLA-C-restricted CMV-specific TCR beta clonotypes dominating the ex vivo response.

This clonotype was obtained from a human donor in good health (CMV status not recorded). Some clones in this sample may be carry-over from other donors' samples. The chain is built from TRBV29-1 and TRBJ2-1, with 14 bases matching TRBD2. Sequencing used cultured CD8+ T cells from PBMCs, obtained from culture after CMV antigen stimulation. CDR3 amino acids: CSVETPGLAGVVNEQFF. CDR3 nucleotide sequence: TGCAGCGTCGAAACTCCGGGACTAGCGGGGGTAGTCAATGAGCAGTTCTTC.